The clone carrying this T cell receptor beta chain was counted at least ten times. Its antigen is undetermined. For repertoire sequencing, the TCR beta CDR3 regions were amplified from RNA transcripts. RT-PCR was first run with HTBI primers, then multiplex PCR in a second round. TCRdb re-analysed the multiplex PCR reads in MiXCR, keeping a single row per CDR3 protein. This sample yields roughly 400,000 distinct CDR3 sequences, of which just over 15% are seen a single time; about 7% belongs to the top ten. These data are taken from a study of Graves' ophthalmopathy and Graves' hyperthyroidism. Trimming cost V 4 bases and J 0 bases, with 9 bases left between them. CDR1 is KGHDR and CDR2 is SFDVKD in the germline V gene. This CDR3 contains 15 residues. General study findings and limits: Blood also carried most expanded thyroid clonotypes exceeding 0.001 frequency.

V gene TRBV24-1 combines with J gene TRBJ1-5; D gene ambiguous. Sequenced material: peripheral blood. The sequence was obtained from a woman aged 18-30 years with stable Graves' hyperthyroidism. Here the CDR3 DNA reads TGTGCCACCAGTGAGGCAGGATATAGCAATCAGCCCCAGCATTTT. Translation: CATSEAGYSNQPQHF.